Following are 18 T cell receptor beta chains from one sample sequenced in a study of shared clonotypes between healthy human individuals. Measured with immunoSEQ multiplex PCR; TCRdb has only the in-frame clones, and not every one. The sample holds around 2,000,000 clones, over 85% seen once. The specimen sequenced was naive CD4+ T cells sorted from blood. Subset described: CD45RA+ positively selected. The receptors originated from a man aged 18-30 years in good health.

CDR3 nucleotides: TGTGCCAGCAACCCAGACAGGGTACAGAACACTGAAGCTTTCTTT. Residues: CASNPDRVQNTEAFF. This rearrangement joins TRBV6-6 to TRBJ1-1; the match to TRBD1 covers 7 bases. The germline V gene encodes CDR1 MNHNY and CDR2 SVGAGI (reference sequence). The CDR3 has 15 residues. Trimming cost V 7 bases and J 1 base; bases outside gene matches: 9.

For this clone: This same CDR3 is encoded by further DNA sequences in the sample. This chain uses TRBV10-3 with TRBJ2-5, with a weak D call TRBD2 (6 bases). The CDR3 has 11 residues. CDR1 ENHRY and CDR2 SYGVKD come from the germline V gene. V shed 8 bases and J shed 5 bases, with 9 bases lying between them. The CDR3, as DNA: TGTGCCATCGGGACTGGCGAGACCCAGTACTTC. Translation gives CAIGTGETQYF.

The J gene is TRBJ2-3, the V gene TRBV29-1, with D unclear. Trimming cost V 4 bases and J 1 base, with 12 bases left between them. CDR3 size: 14 residues. Germline loops: CDR1 SQVTM, CDR2 ANQGSEA. The CDR3 nucleotides read TGCAGCGTTGGAGCCTCGGCGGGCACAGATACGCAGTATTTT. Translation gives CSVGASAGTDTQYF.

In DNA form, the CDR3 reads TGTGCCAGTAGCCCCGGACCGAGTCAGCCCCAGCATTTT. Its protein is CASSPGPSQPQHF. The chain employs TRBV19 and TRBJ1-5; D is unclear. Trimming pared 6 bases from V and 6 bases from J, leaving 12 bases between. From germline, CDR1 is LNHDA and CDR2 SQIVND (reference sequence). There are 13 residues in the CDR3.

The chain links TRBV7-2 to TRBJ1-4, with TRBD1 as a possible D gene (6 bases). The CDR3 extends over 13 amino acids. The V gene lost 3 bases and the J gene lost 8 bases, with 10 bases spanning the gap. CDR1 is SGHTA and CDR2 is FQGNSA in the germline V gene. The CDR3 loop is CASSFGGREKLFF. The CDR3 DNA reads TGTGCCAGCAGCTTTGGGGGCCGGGAAAAACTGTTTTTT.

The V and J genes are TRBV5-1 and TRBJ2-5; D ambiguous. The CDR3 runs to 15 residues. CDR1 SGHRS and CDR2 YFSETQ come from the germline V gene. Trimming left V 7 bases short and J 5 bases short, with 21 bases between. CDR3 nucleotides: TGCGCCAGCTCGACGGGTCGGCAATCCGGGGAGACCCAGTACTTC. This encodes CASSTGRQSGETQYF.

The rearrangement links TRBV5-1 to TRBJ2-7; 7 positions match TRBD2. Germline trimming cut 2 bases from V and 2 bases from J; bases unmatched to any gene: 4. The CDR3 is 14 amino acids. The germline CDR1 and CDR2 sequences are SGHRS and YFSETQ. The CDR3 spells CASSFAGVAYEQYF. CDR3 DNA: TGCGCCAGCAGCTTCGCGGGAGTTGCCTACGAGCAGTACTTC.

The chain carries TRBV19 and TRBJ2-1; 9 positions match TRBD2. This CDR3 is 17 amino acids long. Germline V gives CDR1 LNHDA, CDR2 SQIVND (reference sequence). V lost 5 bases to trimming and J lost 3 bases; unmatched junction nucleotides: 11. This CDR3 is CASSPHKTSGNYNEQFF. DNA for the CDR3: TGTGCCAGTAGTCCTCACAAGACTAGCGGAAACTACAATGAGCAGTTCTTC. Filled out from reference TRBV19 and TRBJ2-1, the complete variable domain reads DGGITQSPKYLFRKEGQNVTLSCEQNLNHDAMYWYRQDPGQGLRLIYYSQIVNDFQKGDIAEGYSVSREKKESFPLTVTSAQKNPTAFYLCASSPHKTSGNYNEQFFGPGTRLTVL.

Comment on this clone: With a much larger clone just one base away, this may be a read error. This chain uses TRBV5-1 with TRBJ2-3; 7 bases map to TRBD1. J lost 2 bases, V lost 0 bases, and 3 bases had no gene match. This CDR3 is 15 amino acids long. Germline-derived CDR1 and CDR2 are SGHRS and YFSETQ. Here the CDR3 reads CASSLEGAYTDTQYF. CDR3 nucleotides: TGCGCCAGCAGCTTGGAGGGGGCCTACACAGATACGCAGTATTTT.

The V gene is TRBV6-1, the J gene TRBJ1-2; a possible D gene is TRBD1 (5 bases). Trimming cost V 2 bases and J 6 bases, with 13 bases left between them. The CDR3 has 14 residues. Germline CDR1 reads MNHNS; CDR2 reads SASEGT. The DNA of the CDR3 is TGTGCCAGCAGTGAACTGGCAGGGCGGGATGGCTACACCTTC. It encodes CASSELAGRDGYTF.

The chain recombines TRBV4-1 with TRBJ2-3, with a weak D call TRBD1 (6 bases). The CDR3 runs 15 residues. Per germline, CDR1 MGHRA and CDR2 YSYEKL. Trimming removed 0 bases from V and 0 bases from J, with 7 bases in between. CDR3 amino acids: CASSQEDSSTDTQYF. CDR3 nucleotides: TGCGCCAGCAGCCAAGAGGACAGTAGCACAGATACGCAGTATTTT.

This clone came up once. The same CDR3 is also encoded by other DNA sequences in this sample. The J gene is TRBJ1-1, the V gene TRBV5-1, with D uncertain. Trimming pared 2 bases from V and 2 bases from J, leaving 10 bases between. CDR3 size: 14 residues. Germline CDR1 and CDR2: SGHRS and YFSETQ. The CDR3 here is CASSFTAVNTEAFF. For the CDR3, the DNA is TGCGCCAGCAGCTTTACCGCAGTAAACACTGAAGCTTTCTTT. Complete variable domain (other parts from reference TRBV5-1 and TRBJ1-1): KAGVTQTPRYLIKTRGQQVTLSCSPISGHRSVSWYQQTPGQGLQFLFEYFSETQRNKGNFPGRFSGRQFSNSRSEMNVSTLELGDSALYLCASSFTAVNTEAFFGQGTRLTVV.

The chain links TRBV18 to TRBJ2-7; D is unclear. Germline V gene data show CDR1 as KGHSH and CDR2 as LQKENI. This CDR3 region has 15 residues. V lost 2 bases, J lost 2 bases, and 13 bases lay in between. The CDR3 DNA is TGTGCCAGCTCACCATCCCCCGACAAGACCTACGAGCAGTACTTC. Translated, it gives CASSPSPDKTYEQYF. The variable domain in full, completed from reference TRBV18 and TRBJ2-7, reads NAGVMQNPRHLVRRRGQEARLRCSPMKGHSHVYWYRQLPEEGLKFMVYLQKENIIDESGMPKERFSAEFPKEGPSILRIQQVVRGDSAAYFCASSPSPDKTYEQYFGPGTRLTVT.

The chain links TRBV6-6 to TRBJ2-2, with 9 positions matching TRBD1. V shed 5 bases and J 6 bases; nucleotides not matched to a gene: 10. In germline, CDR1 is MNHNY, CDR2 SVGAGI (reference sequence). The CDR3 contains 16 residues. For the CDR3, the DNA is TGTGCCAGCAGTCACGGGACAGGGTTAGGGTCCGGGGAGCTGTTTTTT. Translating gives CASSHGTGLGSGELFF.

V gene TRBV30 combines with J gene TRBJ1-5; no reliable D call. Germline V gives CDR1 GTSNPN, CDR2 SVGIG (reference sequence). V dropped 5 bases and J dropped 9 bases, with 20 bases sitting between them. The CDR3 is 14 residues long. The CDR3 nucleotides are TGTGCCTGGGCCCCGGACGGACCTTCTGGGCCCCAGCATTTT. Encoded protein: CAWAPDGPSGPQHF.

Concerning this clone: Different DNA sequences within this sample yield the same CDR3. The V and J genes are TRBV27 and TRBJ2-2, with 8 positions matching TRBD2. The CDR3 consists of 15 residues. V lost 8 bases to trimming and J lost 2 bases; unmatched junction nucleotides: 7. Germline V gene data show CDR1 as MNHEY and CDR2 as SMNVEV (reference sequence). Here the CDR3 reads CASRLAGGNTGELFF. For the CDR3, the DNA is TGTGCCAGCCGACTGGCGGGGGGAAACACCGGGGAGCTGTTTTTT.

The chain employs TRBV28 and TRBJ1-3; tentatively, D is TRBD1 (5 bases). In germline, CDR1 is MDHEN, CDR2 SYDVKM. V dropped 7 bases and J dropped 2 bases, with 12 bases sitting between them. The CDR3 consists of 14 residues. The CDR3 nucleotides read TGTGCCAGCACCGACGGGGGGACTGGAAACACCATATATTTT. Translated, it gives CASTDGGTGNTIYF.

The genes are TRBV7-9 and TRBJ1-1; weak D call: TRBD1 (5 bases). The CDR3 loop spans 16 amino acids. Trimming pared 2 bases from V and 1 base from J, leaving 14 bases between. Germline V CDR1 and CDR2: SEHNR, FQNEAQ (reference sequence). CDR3 sequence: CASSLSVSGENTEAFF. CDR3 DNA sequence: TGTGCCAGCAGCTTATCAGTTTCGGGGGAGAACACTGAAGCTTTCTTT.